These 19 T cell receptor beta chains share one sample of origin, sequenced in a study of blood T cell repertoires in COVID-19. Sequenced by immunoSEQ multiplex PCR; TCRdb stores in-frame clones only, minus some. This table has fewer than 65,000 clones, roughly 90% appearing once. Sequencing input: peripheral blood. The source is a man aged 45 to 65 with acute or convalescent COVID-19.

This clone was picked up one time. This chain uses TRBV6-5 with TRBJ2-7, with D maybe TRBD1 (6 bases). V was pared by 6 bases and J by 2 bases, with 17 bases between. The CDR3 covers 15 residues. From germline, CDR1 is MNHEY and CDR2 SVGAGI. The CDR3 bases are TGTGCCAGCAGGAGGCCCGGGACAAATCCCTACGAGCAGTACTTC. Its translation is CASRRPGTNPYEQYF.

The sample holds one count of this clone. The chain is built from TRBV24-1 and TRBJ2-3, with 9 bases that match TRBD2. The V and J ends lost 5 bases and 1 base, in that order; junction bases with no gene match: 6. The CDR3 covers 16 residues. Germline V gene lookup returns CDR1 KGHDR and CDR2 SFDVKD. The CDR3 DNA is TGTGCCACCAGTGGGGCTAGCGGGGATGGCACAGATACGCAGTATTTT. Protein product: CATSGASGDGTDTQYF.

The genes are TRBV6-4 and TRBJ1-2; the match to TRBD1 covers 8 bases. J lost 8 bases, V lost 0 bases, and 11 bases had no gene match. Germline lookup yields CDR1 MRHNA and CDR2 SNTAGT. This CDR3 contains 16 residues. CDR3 sequence: CASSDSAGGRAGGYTF. Written as DNA, the CDR3 is TGTGCCAGCAGTGACTCAGCAGGGGGCCGGGCAGGAGGCTACACCTTC.

The CDR3 sequence is CASSSVVETEAFF. CDR3 nucleotide sequence: TGTGCCAGCAGCTCGGTCGTGGAGACTGAAGCTTTCTTT. The rearrangement joins TRBV7-2 to TRBJ1-1, with unresolved D. The V gene lost 4 bases and the J gene lost 5 bases, with 11 bases spanning the gap. Looked up from germline, CDR1 is SGHTA and CDR2 is FQGNSA. There are 13 residues in the CDR3.

The rearrangement uses TRBV5-1 and TRBJ2-1; 9 bases map to TRBD2. The length of the CDR3 is 15 residues. V shed 0 bases and J 2 bases; nucleotides not matched to a gene: 0. The germline CDR1 and CDR2 sequences are SGHRS and YFSETQ. CDR3 sequence: CASSLGGGAYNEQFF. CDR3 nucleotides: TGCGCCAGCAGCTTGGGCGGGGGGGCCTACAATGAGCAGTTCTTC. Looking up the rest from reference TRBV5-1 and TRBJ2-1 gives the full variable domain: KAGVTQTPRYLIKTRGQQVTLSCSPISGHRSVSWYQQTPGQGLQFLFEYFSETQRNKGNFPGRFSGRQFSNSRSEMNVSTLELGDSALYLCASSLGGGAYNEQFFGPGTRLTVL.

V and J are TRBV19 and TRBJ1-5, with TRBD1 matching over 11 bases. The germline gives CDR1 LNHDA, CDR2 SQIVND (reference sequence). The V segment lost 6 bases and the J segment 6 bases; nucleotides outside the gene matches: 4. The CDR3 covers 14 residues. CDR3 in DNA: TGTGCCAGTAGACCGGGACAGGGGGTTCAGCCCCAGCATTTT. Its translation is CASRPGQGVQPQHF.

This clone was recorded only once. The chain uses TRBV5-1 and TRBJ2-7, with a tentative D call TRBD1 (6 bases). The germline V and J ends were trimmed by 4 bases and 2 bases, with 13 bases remaining between them. Looked up from germline, CDR1 is SGHRS and CDR2 is YFSETQ. This CDR3 comprises 14 residues. The DNA for the CDR3 is TGCGCCAGCAGCAATCTTACAGGGACCTACGAGCAGTACTTC. It specifies CASSNLTGTYEQYF.

This rearrangement joins TRBV18 to TRBJ2-1, with TRBD2 identical over 14 bases. Germline V CDR1 and CDR2: KGHSH, LQKENI. The CDR3 extends over 17 amino acids. Trimming cost V 3 bases and J 7 bases; bases outside gene matches: 8. The CDR3 sequence is CASSPGTSGGPSNEQFF. CDR3 nucleotide sequence: TGTGCCAGCTCACCTGGGACTAGCGGGGGTCCGTCGAATGAGCAGTTCTTC.

The chain is built from TRBV5-6 and TRBJ1-1; a possible D gene is TRBD1 (6 bases). V was clipped by 1 base and J by 3 bases, with 19 bases between them. CDR3 size: 17 residues. The germline V gene has CDR1 SGHDT and CDR2 YYEEEE. In nucleotides, the CDR3 is TGTGCCAGCAGCTTGAAAAAGGACAGAGGTGTCTACACTGAAGCTTTCTTT. This sequence encodes CASSLKKDRGVYTEAFF.

V and J are TRBV30 and TRBJ2-3; 7 bases agree with TRBD2. The CDR3 has 14 amino acids. Per germline, CDR1 GTSNPN and CDR2 SVGIG (reference sequence). J lost 0 bases, V lost 5 bases, and 5 bases had no gene match. This CDR3 reads CAWDGGFSTDTQYF. The CDR3 DNA reads TGTGCCTGGGACGGGGGGTTCAGCACAGATACGCAGTATTTT. Using reference TRBV30 and TRBJ2-3 for the parts outside the CDR3, the full variable domain is SQTIHQWPATLVQPVGSPLSLECTVEGTSNPNLYWYRQAAGRGLQLLFYSVGIGQISSEVPQNLSASRPQDRQFILSSKKLLLSDSGFYLCAWDGGFSTDTQYFGPGTRLTVL.

The V and J genes are TRBV7-3 and TRBJ2-1; 10 bases map to TRBD2. Trimming took 6 bases from V and 5 from J; bases not matched to a gene: 13. In germline, CDR1 is SGHTA, CDR2 FQGTGA. This CDR3 region has 17 residues. In nucleotides, the CDR3 is TGTGCCAGCAGTTTGGGGGTTCTAGCGGGGGCAAACAATGAGCAGTTCTTC. This gives the protein CASSLGVLAGANNEQFF.

This clone has only a few counts. The rearrangement links TRBV5-5 to TRBJ1-1, with D tentatively TRBD1 (5 bases). V was pared by 0 bases and J by 4 bases, with 13 bases between. There are 15 residues in the CDR3. Germline lookup yields CDR1 SGHKS and CDR2 YYEKEE (reference sequence). Written as DNA, the CDR3 is TGTGCCAGCAGCTTGGGGCTCCTGGGGGGCACTGAAGCTTTCTTT. Translating it yields CASSLGLLGGTEAFF.

A single count supports this clone. V is TRBV6-5 and J is TRBJ2-2; 7 bases fit TRBD1. With V trimmed by 5 bases and J by 4 bases, 7 bases remained unmatched. This CDR3 has 15 amino acids. CDR1 is MNHEY, CDR2 SVGAGI, per germline. CDR3 loop: CASSRRDRPTGELFF. The CDR3 nucleotides are TGTGCCAGCAGTCGCCGGGACAGACCCACCGGGGAGCTGTTTTTT.

The rearrangement uses TRBV18 and TRBJ2-1, with D tentatively TRBD1 (6 bases). This CDR3 has 14 residues. Germline-derived CDR1 and CDR2 are KGHSH and LQKENI. The V end was cut by 4 bases, the J end by 0 bases, with 7 bases between. The CDR3 coding sequence is TGTGCCAGCTCACTGGACAGCTCCTACAATGAGCAGTTCTTC. Translation gives CASSLDSSYNEQFF.

This chain joins TRBV28 and TRBJ1-5, with 7 positions matching TRBD1. V gave up 5 bases and J gave up 3 bases; unmatched junction bases: 4. From germline, CDR1 is MDHEN and CDR2 SYDVKM. CDR3 length equals 14 residues. The CDR3 coding sequence is TGTGCCAGCAGTCAGACAGGGCTCAATCAGCCCCAGCATTTT. Translating gives CASSQTGLNQPQHF.

V usage is TRBV5-4 and J usage is TRBJ2-7; 7 nucleotides agree with TRBD1. Losses at the gene ends were 4 bases for V and 1 base for J; bases not matched to a gene: 8. Germline lookup yields CDR1 SGHNT and CDR2 YYREEE (reference sequence). This CDR3 is 15 amino acids long. CDR3 nucleotides: TGTGCCAGCAGCCACAGACAGGGTCAGTCCTACGAGCAGTACTTC. It yields the protein CASSHRQGQSYEQYF.

On this clone: Other nucleotide sequences in the sample specify the same CDR3. CDR3 sequence: CASSQGGDEKLFF. CDR3 nucleotide sequence: TGTGCCAGCAGCCAAGGGGGAGATGAAAAACTGTTTTTT. The V call is TRBV3-1 (or the pseudogene TRBV3-2), the J call TRBJ1-4; D unresolved. Looked up from germline, CDR1 is LGHDT and CDR2 is YNNKEL (reference sequence). This CDR3 is 13 amino acids long. Trimming cost V 1 base and J 6 bases, with 6 bases left between them.

The chain couples TRBV23-1 to TRBJ2-7; 9 bases are a match to TRBD1. TRBV23-1 belongs to the ORF category, with a function that is uncertain. The CDR3 has 16 amino acids. V trimming: 3 bases; J trimming: 3 bases; junction bases outside the gene matches: 9. The DNA for the CDR3 is TGCGCCAGCAGTCAGAAAGACAGGGGGGTGCTCTACGAGCAGTACTTC. It codes for CASSQKDRGVLYEQYF.

Notes on this clone: Other DNA sequences in the sample encode the same CDR3. This chain uses TRBV30 with TRBJ1-2, with D possibly matching TRBD1 (6 bases). V was clipped by 0 bases and J by 8 bases, with 16 bases between them. Germline values: CDR1 GTSNPN, CDR2 SVGIG (reference sequence). The CDR3 contains 14 residues. CDR3 coding DNA: TGTGCCTGGAGTGTGGAGCAGGGGCGAGGCGGCTACACCTTC. Its translation: CAWSVEQGRGGYTF.